Below are 22 T cell receptor beta chains sequenced from a single sample in a study of blood T cell repertoires in COVID-19. TCRdb's copy holds only in-frame clones and misses some; the assay was immunoSEQ multiplex PCR. The data contain about 42,000 clones, 85% to 95% of them seen just once; the ten biggest clones take up roughly 10%. The sample taken for sequencing was peripheral blood. These receptors all stem from a man aged 45-65 years with active COVID-19.

The chain uses TRBV7-2 and TRBJ1-5; tentative D call: TRBD1 (5 bases). Trimming removed 5 bases at V and 6 bases at J, with 14 bases between. The CDR3 is 14 residues long. Germline CDR1 reads SGHTA; CDR2 reads FQGNSA. The CDR3 nucleotides are TGTGCCAGCAGCCTGACGGAGGGGATTCAGCCCCAGCATTTT. Its protein is CASSLTEGIQPQHF.

The rearrangement links TRBV19 to TRBJ1-2; D is possibly TRBD1 (6 bases). The CDR3 runs to 16 residues. V lost 5 bases and J lost 4, with 20 bases in between. CDR1 and CDR2 (germline): LNHDA, SQIVND (reference sequence). The CDR3 reads CASSDGAAGGLYGYTF. The CDR3 nucleotides read TGTGCCAGTAGTGACGGCGCGGCGGGGGGGCTCTATGGCTACACCTTC.

The chain recombines TRBV7-2 with TRBJ2-7; 7 bases map to TRBD1. The germline V gene has CDR1 SGHTA and CDR2 FQGNSA. The junction had 9 bases not matched to a gene; V was cut back by 2 bases and J by 5 bases. The length of the CDR3 is 15 residues. The CDR3 DNA is TGTGCCAGCAGCTTAAAGGCAGGGGGAGCCGACGAGCAGTACTTC. Translating gives CASSLKAGGADEQYF.

The chain links TRBV6-5 to TRBJ1-6, with 10 bases identical to TRBD1. V lost 9 bases and J lost 5; bases outside the gene matches: 4. The CDR3 spans 14 residues. Germline V gene sequence: CDR1 MNHEY, CDR2 SVGAGI. The CDR3 is CARGQGKNNSPLHF. The CDR3 DNA reads as TGTGCCAGGGGACAGGGGAAAAATAATTCACCCCTCCACTTT.

The CDR3 DNA is TGTGCCAGCAGCTCAGGAATAGGAGTACTAGCGGAGGGCACAGATACGCAGTATTTT. Its protein product is CASSSGIGVLAEGTDTQYF. The chain links TRBV7-3 to TRBJ2-3, with 8 positions matching TRBD2. This CDR3 has 19 residues. V was clipped by 4 bases and J by 1 base; unmatched bases: 16. CDR1 and CDR2 (germline): SGHTA, FQGTGA.

This chain connects TRBV7-6 to TRBJ2-7, with 8 bases that match TRBD2. From germline, CDR1 is SGHVS and CDR2 FNYEAQ. This CDR3 is 14 amino acids long. The ends lost 3 bases at V and 0 bases at J; junction bases unmatched: 1. The CDR3 nucleotides are TGTGCCAGCAGCTTGACTAGCGACTCCTACGAGCAGTACTTC. Amino acids: CASSLTSDSYEQYF.

The chain carries TRBV28 and TRBJ2-7, with 7 nucleotides matching TRBD2. This CDR3 has 12 amino acids. V was clipped by 6 bases and J by 7 bases; unmatched bases: 6. Germline CDR1 and CDR2: MDHEN and SYDVKM. CDR3 amino acids: CASRESGTEQYF. CDR3 nucleotide sequence: TGTGCCAGCAGGGAGAGCGGGACGGAGCAGTACTTC.

This sequence joins TRBV10-3 and TRBJ1-1; D gene uncertain. V was clipped by 6 bases and J by 1 base, with 15 bases between them. The CDR3 is 15 amino acids. Germline V CDR1 and CDR2: ENHRY, SYGVKD. The CDR3: CAIRPFLSGNTEAFF. The CDR3 DNA is TGTGCCATCAGACCCTTTTTGTCCGGGAACACTGAAGCTTTCTTT.

This rearrangement joins TRBV21-1 to TRBJ1-2; the listed D gene, TRBD1, was not tested against the DNA. TRBV21-1 is given as a pseudogene. CDR3 length: 14 residues. The DNA for the CDR3 is TGTGCCAGCAGCCCAGGGGGCGCCGGCTATGGCTACACCTTC. Translating it yields CASSPGGAGYGYTF.

V is TRBV7-9 and J is TRBJ2-7; TRBD2 might be the D (6 bases). Germline values: CDR1 SEHNR, CDR2 FQNEAQ (reference sequence). Between the trimmed V and J ends, which lost 8 bases and 0 bases, there was a span of 11 bases. The CDR3 contains 13 residues. The CDR3 sequence: CASQVGSSYEQYF. The CDR3 nucleotides read TGTGCCAGCCAAGTCGGGAGCTCCTACGAGCAGTACTTC. Variable domain in full (rest from reference TRBV7-9 and TRBJ2-7): DTGVSQNPRHKITKRGQNVTFRCDPISEHNRLYWYRQTLGQGPEFLTYFQNEAQLEKSRLLSDRFSAERPKGSFSTLEIQRTEQGDSAMYLCASQVGSSYEQYFGPGTRLTVT.

This clone appeared once. The V gene is TRBV28, the J gene TRBJ2-7; perhaps TRBD1 as D (5 bases). V was pared by 4 bases and J by 5 bases, with 15 bases between. The germline V gene encodes CDR1 MDHEN and CDR2 SYDVKM. This CDR3 is built from 14 residues. The CDR3 DNA is TGTGCCAGCAGTTCTGCAGGGTTTCGGGACGAGCAGTACTTC. Its translation: CASSSAGFRDEQYF.

The J gene is TRBJ1-4, the V gene TRBV27; D unclear. V lost 3 bases to trimming and J lost 7 bases, with 15 bases between them. Germline V gives CDR1 MNHEY, CDR2 SMNVEV (reference sequence). This CDR3 spans 15 amino acids. The CDR3 DNA reads as TGTGCCAGCAGTTTCCTCGGGAGGCTCGGTGAAAAACTGTTTTTT. Translating it yields CASSFLGRLGEKLFF. The full variable domain, in which reference TRBV27 and TRBJ1-4 provide the parts outside the CDR3, is EAQVTQNPRYLITVTGKKLTVTCSQNMNHEYMSWYRQDPGLGLRQIYYSMNVEVTDKGDVPEGYKVSRKEKRNFPLILESPSPNQTSLYFCASSFLGRLGEKLFFGSGTQLSVL.

The rearrangement links TRBV27 to TRBJ2-3, with TRBD2 matching over 7 bases. Unmatched junction bases numbered 12, after V lost 5 bases and J lost 1 base. CDR1 is MNHEY and CDR2 is SMNVEV in the germline V gene (reference sequence). The CDR3 length is 17 residues. CDR3 protein: CASSNPGLADRTDTQYF. The DNA of the CDR3 is TGTGCCAGCAGTAACCCGGGCCTAGCGGACCGCACAGATACGCAGTATTTT.

CDR3 sequence reads: CATLLGDRTPLHF. The CDR3 nucleotides are TGTGCCACCCTTTTAGGGGATCGGACACCCCTCCACTTT. The V and J genes are TRBV6-5 and TRBJ1-6; D perhaps matches TRBD1 (5 bases). The germline gives CDR1 MNHEY, CDR2 SVGAGI. V gave up 10 bases and J gave up 11 bases, with 18 bases separating them. The CDR3 consists of 13 residues.

J is TRBJ2-1 and V is TRBV7-3; 13 bases agree with TRBD2. Germline V gives CDR1 SGHTA, CDR2 FQGTGA. The CDR3 spans 16 residues. After removal of 5 bases from V and 4 bases from J, the junction contained 5 bases not matched to a gene. The CDR3 nucleotides read TGTGCCAGCAGCCCAAGGACTAGCGGGAGATACAATGAGCAGTTCTTC. This translates into CASSPRTSGRYNEQFF.

The V gene is TRBV19, the J gene TRBJ1-6, with D tentatively TRBD1 (5 bases). V was cut by 6 bases and J by 7 bases, with 10 bases left in between. Germline CDR1 reads LNHDA; CDR2 reads SQIVND (reference sequence). The CDR3 sequence is 13 residues long. This CDR3 is CASRRKGNSPLHF. The DNA for the CDR3 is TGTGCCAGTAGGAGAAAGGGGAATTCACCCCTCCACTTT.

The J gene is TRBJ1-1, the V gene TRBV7-2, with TRBD1 as a possible D gene (6 bases). Germline V gives CDR1 SGHTA, CDR2 FQGNSA. The CDR3 spans 14 residues. V dropped 6 bases and J dropped 1 base, with 12 bases sitting between them. CDR3 DNA sequence: TGTGCCAGCAGACGAGGGGGGGCGAACACTGAAGCTTTCTTT. Amino acid sequence: CASRRGGANTEAFF.

J is TRBJ1-4 and V is TRBV4-2; 7 nucleotides align to TRBD1. V lost 6 bases and J lost 7; bases outside the gene matches: 11. This CDR3 has 15 amino acids. CDR1 is LGHNA and CDR2 is YNFKEQ in the germline V gene. The CDR3 DNA reads TGTGCCAGCAGTGATACAGGGGATTCGGGTGAAAAACTGTTTTTT. Translated: CASSDTGDSGEKLFF.

This chain uses TRBV20-1 with TRBJ2-7; unclear D gene. Trimming took off 5 bases at V and 1 base at J, with 21 bases between the two ends. The CDR3 totals 16 residues. In germline, CDR1 is DFQATT, CDR2 SNEGSKA (reference sequence). CDR3 in DNA: TGCAGTGCTTGTGACCCCAGGTCGATAAGGTCCTACGAGCAGTACTTC. Protein product: CSACDPRSIRSYEQYF.

The V call is TRBV24-1, the J call TRBJ2-7; D may be TRBD2 (5 bases). This CDR3 has 13 amino acids. Looked up from germline, CDR1 is KGHDR and CDR2 is SFDVKD. Trimming stripped 6 bases from V and 7 bases from J, with 15 bases between. CDR3 in DNA: TGTGCCACCAGTTTCGAGGGAGCTCGGGAGCAGTACTTC. Translated: CATSFEGAREQYF.

J is TRBJ1-2 and V is TRBV7-6; D not certain. V dropped 0 bases and J dropped 1 base, with 9 bases sitting between them. Germline lookup yields CDR1 SGHVS and CDR2 FNYEAQ. CDR3 length: 15 amino acids. CDR3 nucleotide sequence: TGTGCCAGCAGCTTAGCATCACAGCTTAACTATGGCTACACCTTC. Residues: CASSLASQLNYGYTF.

The chain combines TRBV9 with TRBJ2-1; TRBD2 agrees at 7 bases. Germline CDR1 and CDR2: SGDLS and YYNGEE. Trimming at V came to 4 bases and at J to 0 bases, leaving 16 bases not matched to a gene. The CDR3 runs to 19 residues. CDR3 DNA: TGTGCCAGCAGCCTTGGAGCTAGCGGCCACTTGAGCTCCTACAATGAGCAGTTCTTC. Protein sequence: CASSLGASGHLSSYNEQFF. Using reference TRBV9 and TRBJ2-1 for the parts outside the CDR3, the full variable domain is DSGVTQTPKHLITATGQRVTLRCSPRSGDLSVYWYQQSLDQGLQFLIQYYNGEERAKGNILERFSAQQFPDLHSELNLSSLELGDSALYFCASSLGASGHLSSYNEQFFGPGTRLTVL.